This T cell receptor (beta chain) was recorded in a study of T cell responses to AZD1222 COVID-19 vaccine. Assay: immunoSEQ multiplex PCR; the TCRdb copy retains only in-frame clones and omits some. The repertoire holds about 150,000 clones, with about 83% as singletons. As to this clone: A read error may explain this, as a much larger clone is one base away.

Per germline, CDR1 MNHNS and CDR2 SASEGT. Trimming cost V 3 bases and J 1 base; bases outside gene matches: 0. The CDR3 runs 15 residues. This TCR was recovered from an adult who received the AZD1222 COVID-19 vaccine. Sequencing was performed on peripheral blood, taken 28 days after the second AZD1222 dose. V is TRBV6-1 and J is TRBJ2-3; 11 bases align to TRBD2. As DNA, the CDR3 is TGTGCCAGCAGTGAGACTAGCGGGGGCACAGATACGCAGTATTTT. Residues: CASSETSGGTDTQYF.